The 23 T cell receptor beta chains presented below share a single source sample, sequenced in a study of blood T cells in healthy people across ages. Using a J-beta primer mix together with a sample-barcoded 5' primer, a second PCR was run for roughly 6 to 11 cycles. In TCRdb, the 5' RACE reads were re-called with MiXCR into one record per CDR3 protein. The profile shows hundreds of thousands of distinct CDR3 sequences, 45% to 70% of them singletons. The sample consisted of blood. Receptor source: a middle-aged man in good health.

This clonotype was detected once. The J gene is TRBJ2-6, the V gene TRBV20-1; TRBD1 might be the D (6 bases). The CDR3 consists of 13 residues. The ends were cut back, 4 bases at V and 3 bases at J, with 7 bases in the middle. Germline CDR1 is DFQATT and CDR2 is SNEGSKA (reference sequence). CDR3 sequence: CSATGVGANVLTF. The DNA for the CDR3 is TGCAGTGCTACAGGGGTTGGGGCCAACGTCCTGACTTTC.

Notes on this clonotype: With a much larger clone just one base away, this may be a read error. The chain carries TRBV20-1 and TRBJ2-5; the match to TRBD2 covers 9 bases. V shed 5 bases and J 3 bases; nucleotides not matched to a gene: 13. This CDR3 comprises 16 residues. Germline lookup yields CDR1 DFQATT and CDR2 SNEGSKA (reference sequence). CDR3 bases: TGCAGTGCTGGAAGGCTAGCGGGGCCCTACAAAGAGACCCAGTACTTC. Its protein is CSAGRLAGPYKETQYF.

In its sample, this clonotype was seen a few times. This sequence joins TRBV14 and TRBJ2-7; possibly TRBD2 for D (6 bases). Trimming cost V 5 bases and J 3 bases, with 26 bases left between them. Germline assignment: CDR1 SGHDN and CDR2 FVKESK. The CDR3 runs to 18 residues. The CDR3 coding sequence is TGTGCCAGCAGCTCACGAGCCGGGAGTCCTACGGGGTTCTACGAGCAGTACTTC. Amino acid sequence: CASSSRAGSPTGFYEQYF.

The rearrangement uses TRBV7-2 and TRBJ2-5, with 10 bases aligning to TRBD2. This CDR3 comprises 19 residues. Germline V lookup: CDR1 SGHTA, CDR2 FQGNSA. With 2 bases clipped from V and 2 bases from J, the junction kept 14 bases outside the gene matches. Here the CDR3 DNA reads TGTGCCAGCAGCTTATATGGGACTAGCGTTTCGATGGCACAAGAGACCCAGTACTTC. Protein product: CASSLYGTSVSMAQETQYF. The whole variable domain, filled in from reference TRBV7-2 and TRBJ2-5, reads GAGVSQSPSNKVTEKGKDVELRCDPISGHTALYWYRQSLGQGLEFLIYFQGNSAPDKSGLPSDRFSAERTGGSVSTLTIQRTQQEDSAVYLCASSLYGTSVSMAQETQYFGPGTRLLVL.

About this clonotype: Relative to the germline gene, one junction end is altered; a read error may explain this. J is TRBJ2-6 and V is TRBV15, with D tentatively TRBD1 (5 bases). CDR1 and CDR2 from the germline V gene are LNHNV and YYDKDF (reference sequence). This CDR3 has 16 residues. The CDR3 sequence is CATSRGAGNGASVLTF. CDR3 DNA: TGTGCCACCAGCAGAGGGGCAGGGAATGGGGCCAGCGTCCTGACTTTC. The variable domain in full, with the rest retrieved from reference TRBV15 and TRBJ2-6, is DAMVIQNPRYQVTQFGKPVTLSCSQTLNHNVMYWYQQKSSQAPKLLFHYYDKDFNNEADTPDNFQSRRPNTSFCFLDIRSPGLGDTAMYLCATSRGAGNGASVLTFGAGSRLTVL.

This chain's CDR3 is CASLRGRGGDNEQFF. CDR3 nucleotides: TGTGCCAGCCTCCGAGGGCGGGGGGGCGACAATGAGCAGTTCTTC. V is TRBV2 and J is TRBJ2-1, with 9 bases matching TRBD2. The CDR3 contains 15 residues. Germline V gene data show CDR1 as SNHLY and CDR2 as FYNNEI. V lost 8 bases and J lost 5; bases outside the gene matches: 10.

The genes are TRBV5-1 and TRBJ1-2; the match to TRBD1 covers 7 bases. CDR1 and CDR2 (germline): SGHRS, YFSETQ. The V segment lost 5 bases and the J segment 6 bases; nucleotides outside the gene matches: 10. The CDR3 totals 14 residues. The CDR3 coding sequence is TGCGCCAGCAGTCCGCTAACAGGGGAAGATGGCTACACCTTC. It yields the protein CASSPLTGEDGYTF.

V and J are TRBV14 and TRBJ2-1, with D perhaps matching TRBD2 (5 bases). Germline CDR1 is SGHDN and CDR2 is FVKESK. The CDR3 has 14 amino acids. V lost 0 bases and J 6 bases, leaving 9 bases between the germline ends. The CDR3 sequence: CASSQDHGINEQFF. The CDR3 bases are TGTGCCAGCAGCCAAGATCACGGGATCAATGAGCAGTTCTTC.

The genes are TRBV9 and TRBJ2-3; 7 nucleotides match TRBD2. J was trimmed by 0 bases and V by 0 bases; bases with no gene match: 4. The CDR3 runs 16 residues. CDR1 and CDR2 (germline): SGDLS, YYNGEE. The CDR3 DNA sequence: TGTGCCAGCAGCGTAGAGCTAGCGGCTAGCACAGATACGCAGTATTTT. This gives the protein CASSVELAASTDTQYF.

J is TRBJ2-6 and V is TRBV7-3, with D uncertain. The CDR3 contains 15 residues. V was pared by 2 bases and J by 2 bases, with 7 bases between. Per the germline V gene, CDR1 is SGHTA and CDR2 is FQGTGA. The chain's CDR3 is CASSLSSAGANVLTF. The CDR3 DNA reads as TGTGCCAGCAGCTTATCATCTGCTGGGGCCAACGTCCTGACTTTC.

The chain couples TRBV2 to TRBJ2-1, with TRBD2 as a possible D gene (6 bases). Matching the DNA end better, TRBJ2-7 makes the J call doubtful. Germline CDR1 SNHLY, CDR2 FYNNEI. This CDR3 contains 14 residues. In DNA, the CDR3 is TGTGCCAGCGACGGGGGAAGCTCCTACAATGAGCAGTACTTC. This codes for CASDGGSSYNEQYF.

The V call is TRBV7-2, the J call TRBJ2-3; 8 positions match TRBD2. Germline CDR1 is SGHTA and CDR2 is FQGNSA. V lost 8 bases, J lost 3 bases, and 16 bases stayed unmatched. This CDR3 is 17 amino acids long. The CDR3 region is CASAIRREGRRTDTQYF. The CDR3 DNA is TGTGCCAGCGCAATACGACGGGAGGGCCGAAGGACAGATACGCAGTATTTT.

V usage is TRBV10-3 and J usage is TRBJ2-1; the match to TRBD2 covers 11 bases. Trimming cost V 2 bases and J 3 bases; bases outside gene matches: 3. Germline CDR1 is ENHRY and CDR2 is SYGVKD. CDR3 length: 16 amino acids. The DNA for the CDR3 is TGTGCCATCAGTGAGCTAGCGGGGGGACTCTACAATGAGCAGTTCTTC. It yields the protein CAISELAGGLYNEQFF.

This clonotype showed up just a few times. This chain connects TRBV25-1 to TRBJ1-1, with D uncertain. Trimming took 2 bases from V and 5 from J, leaving 9 bases between them. This CDR3 is 13 amino acids long. Germline CDR1 reads MGHDK; CDR2 reads SYGVNS. The CDR3 DNA reads TGTGCCAGCAGTGAAGGTTCCGGGACTGAAGCTTTCTTT. Translation: CASSEGSGTEAFF.

This clonotype was recorded a few times. The chain links TRBV9 to TRBJ2-7; perhaps TRBD2 as D (5 bases). The germline V gene has CDR1 SGDLS and CDR2 YYNGEE. CDR3 size: 13 residues. V gave up 2 bases and J gave up 2 bases, with 8 bases separating them. The CDR3 DNA reads as TGTGCCAGCAGCGTTCAGGAGGCCTACGAGCAGTACTTC. This encodes CASSVQEAYEQYF.

The CDR3 protein is CASSPEGQGSSYEQYF. CDR3 coding DNA: TGTGCCAGCAGCCCTGAAGGACAGGGAAGCTCCTACGAGCAGTACTTC. V usage is TRBV7-9 and J usage is TRBJ2-7; 8 bases match TRBD1. This CDR3 is built from 16 residues. The junction had 9 bases not matched to a gene; V was cut back by 5 bases and J by 0 bases. The germline CDR1 and CDR2 sequences are SEHNR and FQNEAQ (reference sequence).

The chain uses TRBV4-2 and TRBJ2-3; 7 bases match TRBD1. Germline V gene sequence: CDR1 LGHNA, CDR2 YNFKEQ. J was trimmed by 1 base and V by 2 bases; bases with no gene match: 6. The CDR3 totals 16 residues. Written as DNA, the CDR3 is TGTGCCAGCAGCCAATTACTAGGACAGGGCACAGATACGCAGTATTTT. It codes for CASSQLLGQGTDTQYF.

This chain joins TRBV28 and TRBJ2-3, with TRBD2 as a possible D gene (5 bases). With 4 bases removed from V and 0 bases from J, the gap between germline ends came to 8 bases. Germline V lookup: CDR1 MDHEN, CDR2 SYDVKM. This CDR3 comprises 14 residues. This chain's CDR3 is CASSWGVSTDTQYF. The CDR3 DNA reads TGTGCCAGCAGTTGGGGAGTTAGCACAGATACGCAGTATTTT.

Regarding this clonotype: A single base separates this from a much larger clone, so it may be a read error. The chain is built from TRBV10-3 and TRBJ2-5, with TRBD2 matching over 11 bases. The V gene end was trimmed by 3 bases and the J gene end by 11 bases; junction bases not matched to a gene: 14. Germline V gene lookup returns CDR1 ENHRY and CDR2 SYGVKD. This CDR3 contains 16 residues. This CDR3 is CAISELAGEKWNEQYF. The CDR3 bases are TGTGCCATCAGTGAACTAGCGGGAGAAAAATGGAATGAGCAGTACTTC.

This sequence joins TRBV29-1 and TRBJ2-1, with D perhaps matching TRBD2 (7 bases). The CDR3 has 12 amino acids. Germline loops: CDR1 SQVTM, CDR2 ANQGSEA. The V gene lost 8 bases and the J gene lost 9 bases, with 17 bases spanning the gap. The CDR3 nucleotides are TGCAGCACACAACAGGGAGGGGGTGAGCAGTTCTTC. It specifies CSTQQGGGEQFF.

The V and J genes are TRBV7-2 and TRBJ2-1, with D possibly matching TRBD1 (6 bases). V was shortened by 1 base and J by 8 bases, with 15 bases between the two germline ends. From germline, CDR1 is SGHTA and CDR2 FQGNSA. The CDR3 is 15 residues long. The CDR3 is CASSLVVEGVDEQFF. CDR3 bases: TGTGCCAGCAGCTTAGTAGTAGAGGGGGTCGATGAGCAGTTCTTC.

The rearrangement links TRBV20-1 to TRBJ1-5, with TRBD1 identical over 7 bases. Germline loops: CDR1 DFQATT, CDR2 SNEGSKA (reference sequence). With 4 bases clipped from V and 0 bases from J, the junction kept 9 bases outside the gene matches. This CDR3 contains 16 residues. DNA for the CDR3: TGCAGTGCTACCGGGGACAGTGCATATAGCAATCAGCCCCAGCATTTT. Protein: CSATGDSAYSNQPQHF.

This clonotype was detected a few times. V usage is TRBV5-1 and J usage is TRBJ2-5; D might be TRBD1 (6 bases). Per the germline V gene, CDR1 is SGHRS and CDR2 is YFSETQ. The CDR3 runs to 15 residues. V was pared by 4 bases and J by 5 bases, with 18 bases between. This chain's CDR3 is CASSDPFGGVETQYF. CDR3 nucleotides: TGCGCCAGCAGCGACCCTTTTGGGGGCGTCGAGACCCAGTACTTC.